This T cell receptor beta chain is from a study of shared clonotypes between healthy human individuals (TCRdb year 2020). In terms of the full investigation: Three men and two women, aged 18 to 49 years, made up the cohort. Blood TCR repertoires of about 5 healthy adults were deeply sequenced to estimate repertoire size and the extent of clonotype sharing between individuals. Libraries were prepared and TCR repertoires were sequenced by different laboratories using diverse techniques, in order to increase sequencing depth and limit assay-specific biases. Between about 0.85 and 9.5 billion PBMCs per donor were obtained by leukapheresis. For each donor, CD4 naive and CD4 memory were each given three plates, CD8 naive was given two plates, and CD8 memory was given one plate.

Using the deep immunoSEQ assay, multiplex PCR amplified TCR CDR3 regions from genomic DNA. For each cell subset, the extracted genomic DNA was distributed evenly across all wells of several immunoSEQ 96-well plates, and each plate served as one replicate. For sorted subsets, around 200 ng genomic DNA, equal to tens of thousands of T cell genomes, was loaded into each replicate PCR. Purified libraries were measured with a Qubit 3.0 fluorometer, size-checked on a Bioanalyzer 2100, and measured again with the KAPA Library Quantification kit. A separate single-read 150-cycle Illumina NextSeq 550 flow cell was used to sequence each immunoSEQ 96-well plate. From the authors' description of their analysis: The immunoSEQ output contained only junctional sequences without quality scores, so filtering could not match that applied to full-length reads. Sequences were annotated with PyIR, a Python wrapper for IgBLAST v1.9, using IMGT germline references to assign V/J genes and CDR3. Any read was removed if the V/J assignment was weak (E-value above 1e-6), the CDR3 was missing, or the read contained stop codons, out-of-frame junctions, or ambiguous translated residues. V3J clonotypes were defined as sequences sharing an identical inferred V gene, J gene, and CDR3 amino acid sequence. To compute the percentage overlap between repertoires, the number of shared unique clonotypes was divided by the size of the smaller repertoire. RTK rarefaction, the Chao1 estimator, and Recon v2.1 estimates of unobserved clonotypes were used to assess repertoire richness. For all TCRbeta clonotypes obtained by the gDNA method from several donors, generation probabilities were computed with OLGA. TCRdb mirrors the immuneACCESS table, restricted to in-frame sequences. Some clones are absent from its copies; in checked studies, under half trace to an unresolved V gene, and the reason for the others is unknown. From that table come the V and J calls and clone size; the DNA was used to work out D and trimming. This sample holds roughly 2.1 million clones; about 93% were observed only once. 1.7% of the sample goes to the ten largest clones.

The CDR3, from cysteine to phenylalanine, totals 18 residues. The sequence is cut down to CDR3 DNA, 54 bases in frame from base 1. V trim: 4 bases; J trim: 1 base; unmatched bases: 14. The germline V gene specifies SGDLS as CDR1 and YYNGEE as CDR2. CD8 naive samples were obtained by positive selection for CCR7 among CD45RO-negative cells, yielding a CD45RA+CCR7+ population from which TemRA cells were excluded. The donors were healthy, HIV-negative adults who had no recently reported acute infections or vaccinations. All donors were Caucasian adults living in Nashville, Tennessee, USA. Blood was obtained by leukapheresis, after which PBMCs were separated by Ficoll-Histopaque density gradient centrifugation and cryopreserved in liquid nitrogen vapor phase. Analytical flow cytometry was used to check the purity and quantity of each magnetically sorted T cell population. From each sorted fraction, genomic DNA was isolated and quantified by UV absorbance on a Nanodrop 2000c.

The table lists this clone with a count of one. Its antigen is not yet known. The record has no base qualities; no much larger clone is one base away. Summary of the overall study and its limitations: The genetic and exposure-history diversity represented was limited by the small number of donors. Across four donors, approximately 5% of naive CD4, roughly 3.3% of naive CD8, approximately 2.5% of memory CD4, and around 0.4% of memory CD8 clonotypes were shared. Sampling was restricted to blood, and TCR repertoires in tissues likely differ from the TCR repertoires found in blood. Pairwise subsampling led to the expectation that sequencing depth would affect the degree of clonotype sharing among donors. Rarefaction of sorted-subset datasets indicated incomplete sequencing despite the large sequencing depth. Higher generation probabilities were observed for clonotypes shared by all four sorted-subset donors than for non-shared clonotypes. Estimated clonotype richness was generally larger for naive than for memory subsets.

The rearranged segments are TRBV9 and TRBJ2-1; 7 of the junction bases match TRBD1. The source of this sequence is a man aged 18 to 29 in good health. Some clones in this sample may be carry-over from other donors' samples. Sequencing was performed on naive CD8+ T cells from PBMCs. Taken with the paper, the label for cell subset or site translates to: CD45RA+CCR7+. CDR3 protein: CASSPAYPGGESYNEQFF. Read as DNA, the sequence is TGTGCCAGCAGCCCCGCCTACCCAGGGGGAGAATCCTACAATGAGCAGTTCTTC.